This T cell receptor (beta chain) was recovered during a study of blood T cell repertoires in COVID-19. Study information: Samples taken during acute and convalescent COVID-19 were collected in the United States, Italy and Spain. Sources were T cells, B-cell-depleted T cells, or PBMCs; the material itself was cDNA or gDNA.

Only in-frame clones appear in the TCRdb table, and some are missing; sequencing was by immunoSEQ multiplex PCR. The sample includes over 250,000 clones, 88% of them seen just once. J gave up 0 bases and V 2 bases, and 4 bases lay outside the gene matches. The CDR3 runs 18 residues. Germline V gene sequence: CDR1 SGDLS, CDR2 YYNGEE. The genes are TRBV9 and TRBJ2-6; 11 positions match TRBD1. The source of this sequence is a man aged 55 to 69 who had recovered from COVID-19. The sequencing input was peripheral blood. As DNA, the CDR3 is TGTGCCAGCAGCGTCCCCGGGACAGGGGGCTCTGGGGCCAACGTCCTGACTTTC. It specifies CASSVPGTGGSGANVLTF.